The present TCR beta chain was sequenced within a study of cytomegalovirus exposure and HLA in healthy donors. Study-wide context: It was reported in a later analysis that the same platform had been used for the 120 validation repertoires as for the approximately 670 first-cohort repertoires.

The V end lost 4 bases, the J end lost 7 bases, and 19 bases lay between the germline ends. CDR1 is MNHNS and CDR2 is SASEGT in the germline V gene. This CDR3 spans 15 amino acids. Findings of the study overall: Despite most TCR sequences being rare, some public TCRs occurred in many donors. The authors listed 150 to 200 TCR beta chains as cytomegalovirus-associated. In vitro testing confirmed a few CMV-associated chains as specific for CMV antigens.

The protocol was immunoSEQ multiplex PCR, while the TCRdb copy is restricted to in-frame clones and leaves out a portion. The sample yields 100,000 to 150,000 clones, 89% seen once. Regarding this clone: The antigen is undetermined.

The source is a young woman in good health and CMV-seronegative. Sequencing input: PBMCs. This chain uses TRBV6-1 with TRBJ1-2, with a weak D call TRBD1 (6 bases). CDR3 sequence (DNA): TGTGCCAGCAGTGTGCAGGGGCCTCTAGAGGGTGGCTACACCTTC. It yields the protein CASSVQGPLEGGYTF.